This record concerns one T cell receptor beta chain sequence. Its antigen remains unidentified. Trimming took off 9 bases at V and 6 bases at J, with 18 bases between the two ends. CDR1 SGHRS and CDR2 YFSETQ come from the germline V gene. There are 14 residues in the CDR3. This entry belongs to a study of T cell responses to AZD1222 COVID-19 vaccine. Method: immunoSEQ multiplex PCR; TCRdb's copy keeps in-frame clones and lacks some. The sample records 20,000 to 30,000 clones, 80% to 90% being singletons. Study findings and constraints: Only a handful of AZD1222 recipients were seropositive at baseline. With dominance at 160-218 and 743-854, vaccine-associated CD4 TCRs spanned spike. Repertoire sampling occurred only after the peak T cell response.

This sequence was found in an adult who received the AZD1222 COVID-19 vaccine. The chain recombines TRBV5-1 with TRBJ1-4; D gene unclear. Specimen: peripheral blood, collected 28 days after the second AZD1222 dose. The chain's CDR3 is CAIPGPRIYEKLFF. In DNA form, the CDR3 reads TGCGCCATTCCGGGTCCTCGGATTTATGAAAAACTGTTTTTT.